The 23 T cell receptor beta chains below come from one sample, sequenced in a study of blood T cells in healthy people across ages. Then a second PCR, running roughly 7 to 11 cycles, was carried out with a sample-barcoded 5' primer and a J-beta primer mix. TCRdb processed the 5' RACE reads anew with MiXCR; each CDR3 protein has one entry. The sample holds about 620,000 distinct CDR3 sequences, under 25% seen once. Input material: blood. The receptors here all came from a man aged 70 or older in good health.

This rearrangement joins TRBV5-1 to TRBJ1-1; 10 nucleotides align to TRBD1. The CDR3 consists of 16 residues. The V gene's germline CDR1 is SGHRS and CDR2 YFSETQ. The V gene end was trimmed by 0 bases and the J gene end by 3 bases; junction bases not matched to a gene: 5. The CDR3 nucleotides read TGCGCCAGCAGCTTGGGTAGGACAGGGGGTGACACTGAAGCTTTCTTT. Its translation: CASSLGRTGGDTEAFF.

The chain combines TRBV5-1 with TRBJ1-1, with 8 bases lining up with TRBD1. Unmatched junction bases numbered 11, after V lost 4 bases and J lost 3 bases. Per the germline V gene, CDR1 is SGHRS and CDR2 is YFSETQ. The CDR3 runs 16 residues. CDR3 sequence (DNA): TGCGCCAGCAGCCCCAAGCCGACAGGGGATGACACTGAAGCTTTCTTT. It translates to CASSPKPTGDDTEAFF.

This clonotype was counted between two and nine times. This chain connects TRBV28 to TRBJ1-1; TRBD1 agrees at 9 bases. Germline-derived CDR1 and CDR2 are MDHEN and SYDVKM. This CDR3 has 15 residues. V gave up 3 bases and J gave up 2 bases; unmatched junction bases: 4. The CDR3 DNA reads TGTGCCAGCAGTTTCGGGGACAGGGCTAACACTGAAGCTTTCTTT. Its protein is CASSFGDRANTEAFF.

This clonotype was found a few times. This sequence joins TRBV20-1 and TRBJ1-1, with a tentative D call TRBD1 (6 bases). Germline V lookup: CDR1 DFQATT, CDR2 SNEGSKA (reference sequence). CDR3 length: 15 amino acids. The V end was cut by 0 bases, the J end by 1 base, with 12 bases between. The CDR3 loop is CSARDPGRGNTEAFF. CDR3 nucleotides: TGCAGTGCTAGAGATCCTGGCAGGGGGAACACTGAAGCTTTCTTT.

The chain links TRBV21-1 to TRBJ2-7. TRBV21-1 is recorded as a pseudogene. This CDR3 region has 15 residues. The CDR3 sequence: CASSKGRGNPYEQYF. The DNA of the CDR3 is TGTGCCAGCAGCAAAGGACGGGGGAACCCCTACGAGCAGTACTTC.

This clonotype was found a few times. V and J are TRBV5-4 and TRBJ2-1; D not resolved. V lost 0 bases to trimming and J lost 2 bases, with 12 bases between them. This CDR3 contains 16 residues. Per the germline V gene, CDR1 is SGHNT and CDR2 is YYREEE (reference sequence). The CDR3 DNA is TGTGCCAGCAGCTTGGCCGGTGCTCAGACCTACAATGAGCAGTTCTTC. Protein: CASSLAGAQTYNEQFF.

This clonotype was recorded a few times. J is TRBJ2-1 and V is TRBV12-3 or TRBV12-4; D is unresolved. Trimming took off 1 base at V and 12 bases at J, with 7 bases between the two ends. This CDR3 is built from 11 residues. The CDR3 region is CASSLGSVQFF. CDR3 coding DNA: TGTGCCAGCAGTTTAGGCAGTGTGCAGTTCTTC.

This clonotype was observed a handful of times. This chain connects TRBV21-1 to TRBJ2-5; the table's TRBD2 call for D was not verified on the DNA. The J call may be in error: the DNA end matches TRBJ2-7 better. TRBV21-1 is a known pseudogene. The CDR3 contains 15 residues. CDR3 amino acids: CASSREFGGSYEQYF. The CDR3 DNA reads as TGTGCCAGCAGCAGGGAATTTGGCGGGAGCTACGAGCAGTACTTC.

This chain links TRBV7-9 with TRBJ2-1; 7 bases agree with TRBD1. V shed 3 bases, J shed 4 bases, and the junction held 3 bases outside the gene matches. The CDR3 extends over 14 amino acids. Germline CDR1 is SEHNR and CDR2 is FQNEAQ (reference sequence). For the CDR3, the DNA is TGTGCCAGCAGCTTGGGGACAGCTTACAATGAGCAGTTCTTC. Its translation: CASSLGTAYNEQFF.

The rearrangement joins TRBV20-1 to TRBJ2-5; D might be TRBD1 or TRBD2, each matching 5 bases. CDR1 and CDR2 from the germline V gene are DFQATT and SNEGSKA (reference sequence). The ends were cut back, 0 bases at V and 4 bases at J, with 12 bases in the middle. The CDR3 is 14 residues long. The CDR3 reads CSARDLGLAETQYF. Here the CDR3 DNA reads TGCAGTGCTAGAGATCTGGGGCTAGCAGAGACCCAGTACTTC.

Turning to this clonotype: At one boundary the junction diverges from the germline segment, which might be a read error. CDR3 protein: CASSSREASYNEQFF. The DNA for the CDR3 is TGTGCTAGCAGCTCCCGGGAGGCCTCCTACAATGAGCAGTTCTTC. The genes are TRBV7-7 and TRBJ2-1; TRBD2 matches at 7 bases. This CDR3 comprises 15 residues. Germline V gene lookup returns CDR1 SSHAT and CDR2 FNYEAQ (reference sequence).

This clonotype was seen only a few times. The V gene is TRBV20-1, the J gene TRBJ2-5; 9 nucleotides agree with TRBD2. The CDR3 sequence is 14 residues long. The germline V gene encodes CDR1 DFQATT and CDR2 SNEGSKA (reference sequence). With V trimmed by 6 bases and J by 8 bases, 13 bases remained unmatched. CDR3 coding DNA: TGCAGTGCAACCACGGGACTAGCCCCCGGTACCCAGTACTTC. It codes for CSATTGLAPGTQYF.

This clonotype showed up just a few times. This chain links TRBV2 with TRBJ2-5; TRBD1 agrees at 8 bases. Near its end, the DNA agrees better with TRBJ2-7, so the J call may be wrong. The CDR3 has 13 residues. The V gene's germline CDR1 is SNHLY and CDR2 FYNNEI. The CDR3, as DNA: TGTGCCAGCAGGGTAGGACAGGGCGCCGAGCAGTACTTC. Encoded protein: CASRVGQGAEQYF.

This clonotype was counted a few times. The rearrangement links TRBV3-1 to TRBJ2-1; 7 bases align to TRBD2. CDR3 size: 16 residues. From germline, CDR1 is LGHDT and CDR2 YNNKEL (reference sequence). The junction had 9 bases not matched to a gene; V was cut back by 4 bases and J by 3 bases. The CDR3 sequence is CASSPLGLADYNEQFF. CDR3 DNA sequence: TGTGCCAGCAGCCCCCTAGGGCTAGCGGACTACAATGAGCAGTTCTTC.

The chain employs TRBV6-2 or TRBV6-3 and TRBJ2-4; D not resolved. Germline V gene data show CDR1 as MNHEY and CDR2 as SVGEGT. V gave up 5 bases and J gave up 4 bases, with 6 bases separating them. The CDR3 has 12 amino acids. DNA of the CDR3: TGTGCCAGCAGTATACAGAAAAACATTCAGTACTTC. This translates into CASSIQKNIQYF.

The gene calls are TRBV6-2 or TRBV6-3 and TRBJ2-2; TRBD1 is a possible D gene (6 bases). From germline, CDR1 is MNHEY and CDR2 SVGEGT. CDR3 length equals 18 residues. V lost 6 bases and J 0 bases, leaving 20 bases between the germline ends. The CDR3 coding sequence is TGTGCCAGCAGCCTAAGGAACCCGGACAGCGCGAACACCGGGGAGCTGTTTTTT. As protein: CASSLRNPDSANTGELFF.

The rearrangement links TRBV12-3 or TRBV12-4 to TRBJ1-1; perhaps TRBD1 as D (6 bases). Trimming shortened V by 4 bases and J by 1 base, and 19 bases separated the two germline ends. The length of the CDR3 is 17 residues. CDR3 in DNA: TGTGCCAGCAGTTCTTCCCCTCCCGGGACACCGAACACTGAAGCTTTCTTT. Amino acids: CASSSSPPGTPNTEAFF.

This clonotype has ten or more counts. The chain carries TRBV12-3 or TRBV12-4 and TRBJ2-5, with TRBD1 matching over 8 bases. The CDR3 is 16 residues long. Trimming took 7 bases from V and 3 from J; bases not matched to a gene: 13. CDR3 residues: CASTSYRGERKETQYF. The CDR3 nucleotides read TGTGCCAGCACCTCTTACAGGGGGGAGAGAAAAGAGACCCAGTACTTC.

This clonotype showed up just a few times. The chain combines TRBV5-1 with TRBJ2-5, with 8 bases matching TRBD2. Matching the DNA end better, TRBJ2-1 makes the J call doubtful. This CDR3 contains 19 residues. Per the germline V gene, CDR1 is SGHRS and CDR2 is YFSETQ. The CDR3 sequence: CASSREGRLQHTDYNEQFF. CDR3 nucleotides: TGCGCCAGCAGCCGGGAGGGCAGACTACAGCATACAGACTACAATGAGCAGTTCTTC.

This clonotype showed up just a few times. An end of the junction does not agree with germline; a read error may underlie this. This CDR3 reads CAGSVKGTGVLETQYF. Written as DNA, the CDR3 is TGTGCCGGCAGTGTCAAAGGGACAGGGGTTTTGGAGACCCAGTACTTC. The genes are TRBV25-1 and TRBJ2-5; 10 nucleotides line up with TRBD1. Germline V gene sequence: CDR1 MGHDK, CDR2 SYGVNS. The length of the CDR3 is 16 residues.

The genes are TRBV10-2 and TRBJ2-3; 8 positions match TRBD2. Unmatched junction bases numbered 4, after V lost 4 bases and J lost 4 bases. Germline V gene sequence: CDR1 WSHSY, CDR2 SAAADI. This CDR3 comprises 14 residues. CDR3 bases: TGCGCCAGCAGTGGGACTAGCTTCCCAGATACGCAGTATTTT. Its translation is CASSGTSFPDTQYF.

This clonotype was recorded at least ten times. The CDR3 sequence: CASWGASSYEQYF. The DNA of the CDR3 is TGTGCCAGCTGGGGGGCCAGCTCCTACGAGCAGTACTTC. V and J are TRBV27 and TRBJ2-7; either TRBD1 or TRBD2 may supply D (6 bases each). Per germline, CDR1 MNHEY and CDR2 SMNVEV (reference sequence). Between the trimmed V and J ends, which lost 8 bases and 0 bases, there was a span of 11 bases. CDR3 length: 13 residues.

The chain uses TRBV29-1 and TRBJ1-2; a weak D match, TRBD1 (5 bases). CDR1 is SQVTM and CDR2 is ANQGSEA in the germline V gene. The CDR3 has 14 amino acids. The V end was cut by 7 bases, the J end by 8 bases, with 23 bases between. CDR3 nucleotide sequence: TGCAGCGCAACCTCTTATACAGGAATCTCGGGCTACACCTTC. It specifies CSATSYTGISGYTF.